This T cell receptor (beta chain) was retrieved from a study of Ad26.COV2.S vaccination and SARS-CoV-2 variants. Study at large: The vaccine Ad26.COV2.S was put into the muscle once, or twice with 56 days between.

CDR3 length: 17 residues. The V gene's germline CDR1 is SGHDT and CDR2 YYEEEE. The ends lost 4 bases at V and 3 bases at J; junction bases unmatched: 15. Treatment in this sample: about 20 received Ad26.COV2.S at low or high dose, single or two shots; several received placebo; per-sample allocation not given. The samples date from day 63 after the first vaccine or placebo injection. Method: immunoSEQ multiplex PCR; TCRdb's copy keeps in-frame clones and lacks some. The sample shows some 250,000 clones, 70% to 90% of them seen only once. This TCR was recovered from a person between 18 and 59 years old who received the Ad26.COV2.S COVID-19 vaccine or a placebo. The input for sequencing was peripheral blood, taken in a trial of Ad26.COV2.S vaccine versus placebo. This chain connects TRBV5-6 to TRBJ1-2; 7 positions agree with TRBD1. CDR3 loop: CASSSYFTGDPHYGYTF. Here the CDR3 DNA reads TGTGCCAGCAGCAGCTATTTTACAGGGGACCCGCACTATGGCTACACCTTC.